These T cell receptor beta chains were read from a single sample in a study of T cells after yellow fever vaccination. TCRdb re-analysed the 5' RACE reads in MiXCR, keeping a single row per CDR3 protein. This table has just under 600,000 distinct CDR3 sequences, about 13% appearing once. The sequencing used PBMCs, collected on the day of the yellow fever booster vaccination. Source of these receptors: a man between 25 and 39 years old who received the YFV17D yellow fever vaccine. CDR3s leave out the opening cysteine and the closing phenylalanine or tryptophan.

ASSLGPIEQF TRBV7-9
ASSPLWYEQY TRBV12-3/TRBV12-4
ASTPGGRNTGELF TRBV12-3/TRBV12-4
ASSYGGLAAPEEY TRBV7-9
ASSQNPGTEAETQY TRBV7-9
ASSEGDSDEQY TRBV10-1
ASSSGESSYNEQF TRBV7-2
ASSSLSPGQETQY TRBV5-1
SASPYKGEQF TRBV20-1
ASSTDLGPTEKLF TRBV10-2
ACSAGTGGRQPQH TRBV30
SAWALATGPNGYNEQF TRBV20-1
ASSNGIWRF TRBV19
ATRPGGGNTDTQY TRBV15
AISPGFLSWELF TRBV5-6
SVALGASGTDEQF TRBV29-1
ASSAAGGWDEQF TRBV9
ASSLSYQGSNQPQH TRBV7-2
ASSPWDASSYEQY TRBV14
AISDGASGSIHEQF TRBV10-3
ASSRSLQGSEQY TRBV13
ASGEGAKNIQY TRBV9
SATGGTGANNQPQH TRBV20-1
SVDGQGKSGELF TRBV29-1
SGGQGSETQY TRBV29-1
ASTLGGMNTEAF TRBV7-8
ASSLVREQPQH TRBV7-2
ASSLGGRGAGRGISYEQY TRBV11-2
SARGANEKLF TRBV20-1
ASQHRSSYNEQF TRBV7-2
ASSFSGDEQF TRBV7-2
ASSLDASGTVQETQY TRBV5-1
SARDTQTVQETQY TRBV20-1
ASSHSSGRARTQY TRBV4-1
ASSFRQGTQY TRBV5-4
ASSLGTVSQETQY TRBV7-3
SAWDRAYNEQF TRBV20-1
ASSLGSGRASSYNEQF TRBV5-1
ASSLGQGDDEQF TRBV5-1
ASSPGGVDTQY TRBV12-3/TRBV12-4
ASISGTSGNEQF TRBV12-3/TRBV12-4
ASSLVVKTSGETQY TRBV7-9
SASPAAHEQY TRBV20-1
ASSLVGLAGGQGQF TRBV7-2
ASSQDLRFGDYNEQF TRBV4-1
ASIGRDSYNEQF TRBV5-5
SARQASSYNEQF TRBV20-1
ASSSLAEGSYEQY TRBV28